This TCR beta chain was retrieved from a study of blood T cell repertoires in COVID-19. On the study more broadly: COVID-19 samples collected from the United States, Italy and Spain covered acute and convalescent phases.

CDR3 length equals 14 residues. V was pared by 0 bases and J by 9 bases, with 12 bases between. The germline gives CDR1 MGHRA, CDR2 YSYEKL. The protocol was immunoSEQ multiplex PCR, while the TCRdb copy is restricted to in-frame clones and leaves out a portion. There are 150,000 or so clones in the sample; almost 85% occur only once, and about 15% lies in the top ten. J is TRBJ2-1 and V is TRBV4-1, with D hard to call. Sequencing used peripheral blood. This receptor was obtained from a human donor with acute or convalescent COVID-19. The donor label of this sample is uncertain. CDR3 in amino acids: CASSQEGGFGEQFF. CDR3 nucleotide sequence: TGCGCCAGCAGCCAAGAAGGCGGCTTCGGTGAGCAGTTCTTC.